A selection of T cell receptor beta chains follows, all from one sample in a study of blood T cell repertoires in COVID-19. TCRdb's copy holds only in-frame clones and misses some; the assay was immunoSEQ multiplex PCR. The sample consists of 180,000 or so clones, about 77% of them appearing once. Material: peripheral blood. Receptors originate from an elderly woman with active or convalescent COVID-19. Each CDR3 is given with its conserved first and last residue. The order of the fields is J gene, V gene, D gene, clone size, CDR3 protein, CDR3 DNA. The D gene is left open where the match is weak. Size is omitted from some rows. Given values are once, few, many or a class for expanded clones.

J: TRBJ2-3; V: TRBV29-1; D: NA; size: NA; CDR3: CSARRISGADTQYF; DNA: TGCAGCGCTCGAAGAATATCTGGGGCGGATACGCAGTATTTT
J: TRBJ1-6; V: TRBV6-6; D: NA; size: NA; CDR3: CASSKQTGSNSPLHF; DNA: TGTGCCAGCAGTAAACAGACAGGTTCTAATTCACCCCTCCACTTT
J: TRBJ1-6; V: TRBV27; D: NA; size: NA; CDR3: CASSKRVGYTQTDNSPLHF; DNA: TGTGCCAGCAGTAAGAGGGTAGGCTACACACAAACCGATAATTCACCCCTCCACTTT
J: TRBJ2-7; V: TRBV6-5; D: NA; size: NA; CDR3: CASSYPGSYEQYF; DNA: TGTGCCAGCAGTTACCCGGGGAGCTACGAGCAGTACTTC
J: TRBJ1-5; V: TRBV6-5; D: NA; size: once; CDR3: CASSPTNRNQPQHF; DNA: TGTGCCAGCAGTCCCACCAACAGGAATCAGCCCCAGCATTTT
J: TRBJ2-1; V: TRBV6-5; D: NA; size: once; CDR3: CASSPGTHEQFF; DNA: TGTGCCAGCAGCCCGGGGACTCACGAGCAGTTCTTC
J: TRBJ2-1; V: TRBV7-7; D: TRBD2; size: NA; CDR3: CASSFQAGAYNEQFF; DNA: TGTGCCAGCAGCTTCCAGGCGGGGGCCTACAATGAGCAGTTCTTC
J: TRBJ2-2; V: TRBV5-1; D: NA; size: NA; CDR3: CASSLGGANTGELFF; DNA: TGCGCCAGCAGCTTGGGGGGCGCGAACACCGGGGAGCTGTTTTTT
J: TRBJ1-2; V: TRBV25-1; D: NA; size: NA; CDR3: CASSEEEGRANYGYTF; DNA: TGTGCCAGCAGTGAAGAGGAGGGCAGGGCTAACTATGGCTACACCTTC
J: TRBJ1-4; V: TRBV18; D: NA; size: few; CDR3: CASSPLGTGEKLFF; DNA: TGTGCCAGCTCACCCCTTGGTACGGGTGAAAAACTGTTTTTT
J: TRBJ1-1; V: TRBV9; D: NA; size: many; CDR3: CASSVAARDTEAFF; DNA: TGTGCCAGCAGCGTAGCAGCGAGAGACACTGAAGCTTTCTTT
J: TRBJ2-1; V: TRBV5-1; D: TRBD1; size: NA; CDR3: CASSLGDREYNEQFF; DNA: TGCGCCAGCAGCTTGGGGGACAGGGAGTACAATGAGCAGTTCTTC
J: TRBJ1-6; V: TRBV6-4; D: NA; size: NA; CDR3: CASSAGNSPLHF; DNA: TGTGCCAGCAGTGCCGGGAATTCACCCCTCCACTTT
J: TRBJ2-7; V: TRBV6-5; D: TRBD1; size: few; CDR3: CASSFGQGPIKQYF; DNA: TGTGCCAGCAGTTTCGGACAGGGCCCTATCAAGCAGTACTTC
J: TRBJ2-1; V: TRBV7-2; D: NA; size: NA; CDR3: CASSSQVSSYNEQFF; DNA: TGTGCCAGCAGCTCACAGGTGAGCTCCTACAATGAGCAGTTCTTC
J: TRBJ2-7; V: TRBV3-1/TRBV3-2; D: NA; size: NA; CDR3: CASSQGPPGSSYEQYF; DNA: TGTGCCAGCAGCCAAGGCCCCCCGGGGAGCTCCTACGAGCAGTACTTC
J: TRBJ1-2; V: TRBV20-1; D: NA; size: NA; CDR3: CSARGGYGYTF; DNA: TGCAGTGCTAGAGGCGGATATGGCTACACCTTC
J: TRBJ2-1; V: TRBV7-2; D: NA; size: NA; CDR3: CASSLGISFPGEQFF; DNA: TGTGCCAGCAGCTTAGGGATCTCATTCCCCGGGGAGCAGTTCTTC
J: TRBJ1-1; V: TRBV2; D: NA; size: once; CDR3: CASILEVNTEAFF; DNA: TGTGCCAGCATTTTAGAAGTGAACACTGAAGCTTTCTTT
J: TRBJ2-7; V: TRBV3-1/TRBV3-2; D: TRBD2; size: NA; CDR3: CASSPTSGGPHEQYF; DNA: TGTGCCAGCAGCCCGACTAGCGGGGGGCCCCACGAGCAGTACTTC
J: TRBJ1-1; V: TRBV29-1; D: TRBD1; size: few; CDR3: CSHSTHATGRREKTEAFF; DNA: TGCAGCCACTCCACACATGCGACAGGGCGTCGAGAGAAAACTGAAGCTTTCTTT
J: TRBJ2-5; V: TRBV6-5; D: TRBD2; size: NA; CDR3: CASRAAGGPETQYF; DNA: TGTGCCAGCAGGGCAGCGGGGGGCCCGGAGACCCAGTACTTC
J: TRBJ2-7; V: TRBV5-1; D: NA; size: NA; CDR3: CASSLTLAPNYEQYF; DNA: TGCGCCAGCAGCTTGACATTGGCCCCCAATTACGAGCAGTACTTC
J: TRBJ2-2; V: TRBV7-9; D: TRBD2; size: NA; CDR3: CASSSILAGGSTGELFF; DNA: TGTGCCAGCAGCTCCATTCTAGCGGGGGGTTCCACCGGGGAGCTGTTTTTT
J: TRBJ1-4; V: TRBV2; D: NA; size: NA; CDR3: CASTGHLNEKLFF; DNA: TGTGCCAGCACGGGACATCTTAATGAAAAACTGTTTTTT
J: TRBJ1-3; V: TRBV7-6; D: TRBD1; size: NA; CDR3: CASSLGQGHGNTIYF; DNA: TGTGCCAGCAGCTTAGGACAGGGTCATGGAAACACCATATATTTT
J: TRBJ1-6; V: TRBV7-3; D: NA; size: few; CDR3: CASSSTGGSPLHF; DNA: TGTGCCAGCAGCTCCACAGGCGGCTCACCCCTCCACTTT
J: TRBJ1-1; V: TRBV5-1; D: TRBD1; size: NA; CDR3: CASSTKQGGNTEAFF; DNA: TGCGCCAGCAGCACCAAACAGGGGGGAAACACTGAAGCTTTCTTT
J: TRBJ1-6; V: TRBV9; D: NA; size: once; CDR3: CASSAQVSSPLHF; DNA: TGTGCCAGCAGCGCACAGGTGTCTTCACCCCTCCACTTT
J: TRBJ2-1; V: TRBV6-2/TRBV6-3; D: NA; size: NA; CDR3: CASSHYNPGEQFF; DNA: TGTGCCAGCAGCCATTATAACCCAGGGGAGCAGTTCTTC
J: TRBJ1-2; V: TRBV5-6; D: NA; size: NA; CDR3: CASSLLQAGGTNYGYTF; DNA: TGTGCCAGCAGCTTGTTGCAAGCGGGGGGAACTAACTATGGCTACACCTTC
J: TRBJ2-7; V: TRBV5-4; D: TRBD1; size: NA; CDR3: CASSLVVGTGTYEQYF; DNA: TGTGCCAGCAGCTTGGTTGTCGGGACAGGGACCTACGAGCAGTACTTC
J: TRBJ2-5; V: TRBV2; D: NA; size: NA; CDR3: CASTRQETQYF; DNA: TGTGCCAGCACTAGACAAGAGACCCAGTACTTC
J: TRBJ1-3; V: TRBV12-3/TRBV12-4; D: NA; size: NA; CDR3: CASSPKRNTIYF; DNA: TGTGCCAGCAGTCCTAAGAGAAACACCATATATTTT
J: TRBJ2-3; V: TRBV5-1; D: TRBD2; size: NA; CDR3: CASSGGSGVIGGTQYF; DNA: TGCGCCAGCAGCGGAGGTAGCGGGGTTATAGGGGGTACGCAGTATTTT
J: TRBJ1-1; V: TRBV5-1; D: NA; size: NA; CDR3: CASSLGASLNTEAFF; DNA: TGCGCCAGCAGCTTGGGGGCCAGCCTGAACACTGAAGCTTTCTTT
J: TRBJ2-3; V: TRBV7-9; D: NA; size: NA; CDR3: CASTNLLMGGHTDTQYF; DNA: TGTGCCAGCACCAACTTACTGATGGGAGGTCACACAGATACGCAGTATTTT
J: TRBJ2-2; V: TRBV11-2; D: NA; size: NA; CDR3: CASSLDGLYLNANTGELFF; DNA: TGTGCCAGCAGCTTAGATGGGCTCTATTTAAACGCGAACACCGGGGAGCTGTTTTTT
J: TRBJ2-2; V: TRBV4-3; D: TRBD2; size: many; CDR3: CASSQAGGGRIAGELFF; DNA: TGCGCCAGCAGCCAGGCCGGGGGAGGGCGGATCGCCGGGGAGCTGTTTTTT
J: TRBJ1-5; V: TRBV6-5; D: NA; size: NA; CDR3: CASSPSFNQPQHF; DNA: TGTGCCAGCAGTCCTTCCTTTAATCAGCCCCAGCATTTT
J: TRBJ1-6; V: TRBV19; D: NA; size: NA; CDR3: CASSMWGESPLHF; DNA: TGTGCCAGTAGTATGTGGGGGGAATCACCCCTCCACTTT
J: TRBJ1-2; V: TRBV5-5; D: NA; size: NA; CDR3: CASSLRTVTITNYGYTF; DNA: TGTGCCAGCAGCCTACGGACTGTAACTATTACTAACTATGGCTACACCTTC
J: TRBJ2-1; V: TRBV7-9; D: TRBD2; size: NA; CDR3: CASSLGRGGSNNEQFF; DNA: TGTGCCAGCAGCTTAGGGCGGGGGGGATCGAACAATGAGCAGTTCTTC
J: TRBJ1-2; V: TRBV18; D: NA; size: NA; CDR3: CASSPRRDINYGYTF; DNA: TGTGCCAGCTCACCTAGACGGGATATTAACTATGGCTACACCTTC
J: TRBJ2-3; V: TRBV6-2/TRBV6-3; D: TRBD1; size: NA; CDR3: CASSSGQGVDTQYF; DNA: TGTGCCAGCAGTTCCGGACAGGGCGTGGATACGCAGTATTTT
J: TRBJ1-2; V: TRBV2; D: NA; size: NA; CDR3: CASSEGFIHGYTF; DNA: TGTGCCAGCAGTGAAGGTTTCATTCATGGCTACACCTTC
J: TRBJ1-2; V: TRBV5-4; D: TRBD1; size: NA; CDR3: CASSLVGGDYGYTF; DNA: TGTGCCAGCAGCTTGGTAGGGGGCGACTATGGCTACACCTTC
J: TRBJ2-7; V: TRBV5-1; D: TRBD1; size: NA; CDR3: CASRSGGSDEQYF; DNA: TGCGCCAGCAGGTCAGGGGGTAGCGACGAGCAGTACTTC
J: TRBJ1-6; V: TRBV18; D: TRBD1; size: NA; CDR3: CASSVGTGESYNSPLHF; DNA: TGTGCCAGCTCAGTTGGAACAGGGGAGTCCTATAATTCACCCCTCCACTTT
J: TRBJ2-3; V: TRBV5-4; D: TRBD2; size: NA; CDR3: CASSVGLAATDTQYF; DNA: TGTGCCAGCAGCGTCGGGCTAGCGGCCACAGATACGCAGTATTTT
J: TRBJ1-2; V: TRBV18; D: NA; size: NA; CDR3: CASSPPSNYGYTF; DNA: TGTGCCAGCTCACCACCGTCGAACTATGGCTACACCTTC
J: TRBJ1-1; V: TRBV7-6; D: NA; size: few; CDR3: CASSLARGGAGNTEAFF; DNA: TGTGCCAGCAGCTTAGCGCGGGGGGGCGCGGGGAACACTGAAGCTTTCTTT
J: TRBJ1-3; V: TRBV5-1; D: TRBD1; size: NA; CDR3: CASSPRGSGNTIYF; DNA: TGCGCCAGCTCACCCAGGGGGTCTGGAAACACCATATATTTT